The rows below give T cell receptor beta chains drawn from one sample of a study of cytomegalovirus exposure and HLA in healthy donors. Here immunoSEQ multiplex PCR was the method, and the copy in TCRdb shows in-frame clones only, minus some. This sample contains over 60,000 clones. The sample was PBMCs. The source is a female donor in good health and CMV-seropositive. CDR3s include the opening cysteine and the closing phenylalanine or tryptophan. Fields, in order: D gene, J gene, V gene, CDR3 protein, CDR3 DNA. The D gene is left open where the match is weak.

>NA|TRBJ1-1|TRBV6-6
CASSPREGRNTEAFF
TGTGCCAGCAGCCCCCGGGAGGGGCGTAACACTGAAGCTTTCTTT
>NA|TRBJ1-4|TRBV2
CASRRGYHEKLFF
TGTGCCAGCAGGCGGGGTTATCATGAAAAACTGTTTTTT
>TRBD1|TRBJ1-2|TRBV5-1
CASSYGTANNYGYTF
TGCGCCAGCAGCTACGGGACAGCTAATAACTATGGCTACACCTTC
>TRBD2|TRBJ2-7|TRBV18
CASSPPGLANYEQYF
TGTGCCAGCTCACCTCCGGGACTAGCCAACTACGAGCAGTACTTC
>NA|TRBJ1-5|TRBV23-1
CAQRKGHKTAQPQHF
TGCGCCCAACGCAAGGGACACAAAACGGCGCAGCCCCAGCATTTT
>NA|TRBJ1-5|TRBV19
CASSIAGGNQPQHF
TGTGCCAGTAGTATAGCAGGGGGCAATCAGCCCCAGCATTTT
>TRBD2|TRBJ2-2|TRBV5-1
CASSDGTSGPTGELFF
TGCGCCAGCAGCGATGGGACTAGCGGGCCCACCGGGGAGCTGTTTTTT
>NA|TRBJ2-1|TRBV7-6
CASSFQSYNEQFF
TGTGCCAGCAGCTTTCAATCCTACAATGAGCAGTTCTTC
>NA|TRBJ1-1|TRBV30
CAWSIKAGMNTEAFF
TGTGCCTGGAGTATCAAGGCAGGGATGAACACTGAAGCTTTCTTT
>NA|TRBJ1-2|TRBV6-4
CASRDAGRYTF
TGTGCCAGCAGGGACGCGGGACGCTACACCTTC
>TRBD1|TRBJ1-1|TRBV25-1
CASSEFLDRVRTEAFF
TGTGCCAGCAGTGAATTCCTGGACAGGGTTCGAACTGAAGCTTTCTTT
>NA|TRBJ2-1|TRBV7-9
CASSLSRLGNEQFF
TGTGCCAGCAGCTTAAGTAGACTAGGCAATGAGCAGTTCTTC
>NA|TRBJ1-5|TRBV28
CASSWGGASQPQHF
TGTGCCAGCAGTTGGGGGGGGGCTAGTCAGCCCCAGCATTTT
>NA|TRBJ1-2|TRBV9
CASSPPGLPYGYTF
TGTGCCAGCAGCCCTCCGGGGTTGCCCTATGGCTACACCTTC
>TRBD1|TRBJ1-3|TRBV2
CASRNRDRTLNTIYF
TGTGCCAGCAGGAATAGGGACAGGACCTTAAACACCATATATTTT
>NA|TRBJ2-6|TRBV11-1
CASSLGGVLRTGANVLTF
TGTGCCAGCAGCTTAGGGGGAGTCCTCAGGACGGGGGCCAACGTCCTGACTTTC
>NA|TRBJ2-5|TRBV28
CASRPTGLGQETQYF
TGTGCCAGCAGACCCACAGGGCTAGGGCAAGAGACCCAGTACTTC
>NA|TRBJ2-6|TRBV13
CASSLVAHSGANVLTF
TGTGCCAGCAGCCTGGTAGCTCACTCTGGGGCCAACGTCCTGACTTTC
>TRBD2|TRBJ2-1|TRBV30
CAWSLLAGPYNEQFF
TGTGCCTGGAGTTTACTAGCGGGGCCCTACAATGAGCAGTTCTTC
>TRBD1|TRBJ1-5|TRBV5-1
CASSRQGAKKSNQPQHF
TGCGCCAGCAGTCGGCAGGGGGCCAAAAAAAGCAATCAGCCCCAGCATTTT
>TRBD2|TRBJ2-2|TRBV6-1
CASSVYLAETANTGELFF
TGTGCCAGCAGTGTCTATCTAGCGGAGACCGCGAACACCGGGGAGCTGTTTTTT
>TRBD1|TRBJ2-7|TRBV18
CASSHRQGDEQYF
TGTGCCAGCTCACACCGACAGGGCGACGAGCAGTACTTC
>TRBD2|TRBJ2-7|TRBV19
CASSQYPSGGAYEQYF
TGTGCCAGTAGTCAATATCCTAGCGGGGGAGCCTACGAGCAGTACTTC
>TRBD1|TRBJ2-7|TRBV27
CASSLGTGGSYEQYF
TGTGCCAGCAGTTTGGGGACAGGGGGCTCCTACGAGCAGTACTTC
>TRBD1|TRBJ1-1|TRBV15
CATSRAGQVEAFF
TGTGCCACCAGCAGAGCTGGACAGGTTGAAGCTTTCTTT